A selection of T cell receptor beta chains follows, all from one sample in a study of resident and recirculating memory T cells in vitiligo. TCRdb's table, derived via immunoSEQ multiplex PCR, lists solely in-frame clones and lacks some. The data hold 72,000 or so clones, with roughly nine tenths observed a single time. The sequencing sample was made of blood. The source of these receptors is a male donor with vitiligo. Both conserved end residues are part of each CDR3. Fields, in order: CDR3 protein, CDR3 DNA, clone size, CDR3 length, J gene, D gene, V gene. The D gene is left open where the match is weak. Some rows have no size entry. The others give once, few or many, or a class for an expanded clone.

CASSLLDRGLAFF | TGTGCCAGCAGTTTATTGGACAGGGGATTAGCTTTCTTT | NA | 13 | TRBJ1-1 | TRBD1 | TRBV27
CASIQGLSGGNTEAFF | TGTGCCAGCATCCAAGGGTTGTCAGGGGGAAACACTGAAGCTTTCTTT | NA | 16 | TRBJ1-1 | TRBD1 | TRBV28
CASSVFPVPSDTQYF | TGTGCCAGCAGCGTATTCCCCGTCCCCTCAGATACGCAGTATTTT | NA | 15 | TRBJ2-3 | NA | TRBV9
CSVWTGEQFF | TGCAGTGTTTGGACGGGGGAGCAGTTCTTC | NA | 10 | TRBJ2-1 | NA | TRBV20-1
CASSLRGRGYEQYF | TGTGCCAGCAGCTTAAGGGGGAGGGGGTACGAGCAGTACTTC | once | 14 | TRBJ2-7 | NA | TRBV5-4
CASSLFGSNTEAFF | TGTGCCAGCAGCTTATTCGGTTCGAACACTGAAGCTTTCTTT | NA | 14 | TRBJ1-1 | NA | TRBV11-1
CASSPWTGEYEQYF | TGCGCCAGCAGCCCCTGGACAGGGGAGTACGAGCAGTACTTC | NA | 14 | TRBJ2-7 | TRBD1 | TRBV5-1
CASSVAAGGGGETQYF | TGTGCCAGCAGCGTAGCAGCGGGAGGAGGCGGGGAGACCCAGTACTTC | NA | 16 | TRBJ2-5 | TRBD2 | TRBV9
CASSPEGRASSYNEQFF | TGTGCCAGCAGCCCTGAAGGGAGAGCGAGCTCCTACAATGAGCAGTTCTTC | NA | 17 | TRBJ2-1 | NA | TRBV11-3
CASSQALAGETTGELFF | TGCGCCAGCAGCCAAGCTTTGGCAGGGGAGACCACCGGGGAGCTGTTTTTT | NA | 17 | TRBJ2-2 | NA | TRBV4-3
CASSTGQGLISYEQYF | TGCGCCAGCAGCACAGGACAGGGTTTGATCTCCTACGAGCAGTACTTC | NA | 16 | TRBJ2-7 | TRBD1 | TRBV5-1
CASSFLPPGTDYYEQYF | TGTGCCAGCAGCTTTTTACCTCCTGGGACAGATTACTACGAGCAGTACTTC | NA | 17 | TRBJ2-7 | TRBD1 | TRBV5-4
CASSLSRGLRLSSYNEQFF | TGTGCCAGCAGTTTATCGCGTGGGCTCCGCCTGAGCTCCTACAATGAGCAGTTCTTC | once | 19 | TRBJ2-1 | NA | TRBV27
CASAPGQGFFGANVLTF | TGTGCCAGCGCTCCAGGACAGGGGTTCTTTGGGGCCAACGTCCTGACTTTC | NA | 17 | TRBJ2-6 | TRBD1 | TRBV28
CASSYSTGQGEGEQFF | TGTGCCAGCAGTTACTCCACGGGACAGGGGGAAGGTGAGCAGTTCTTC | NA | 16 | TRBJ2-1 | TRBD1 | TRBV6-5
CASSPQREGVYNEQFF | TGTGCCAGCAGCCCCCAGCGGGAGGGGGTCTACAATGAGCAGTTCTTC | NA | 16 | TRBJ2-1 | TRBD2 | TRBV28
CASGGLAGVRTGELFF | TGTGCCAGCGGGGGGCTAGCGGGAGTTCGCACCGGGGAGCTGTTTTTT | once | 16 | TRBJ2-2 | TRBD2 | TRBV11-3
CASRLPLTGAGPYEQYF | TGTGCCAGCAGACTTCCCCTGACAGGTGCGGGCCCCTACGAGCAGTACTTC | NA | 17 | TRBJ2-7 | NA | TRBV28
CASSPPGGSEQFF | TGTGCCAGTAGTCCCCCGGGGGGGTCGGAGCAGTTCTTC | NA | 13 | TRBJ2-1 | TRBD2 | TRBV19
CASSLGPSTDTQYF | TGTGCCAGCAGCTTAGGGCCGAGCACAGATACGCAGTATTTT | NA | 14 | TRBJ2-3 | NA | TRBV7-3
CASSLVLAGGTEAFF | TGTGCCAGCAGCTTAGTGTTGGCCGGCGGCACTGAAGCTTTCTTT | NA | 15 | TRBJ1-1 | NA | TRBV7-6
CASSLGDSYQPQHF | TGCGCCAGCAGCTTGGGGGACAGCTATCAGCCCCAGCATTTT | NA | 14 | TRBJ1-5 | TRBD1 | TRBV5-1
CASTIDRANYGYTF | TGTGCCAGCACCATTGACAGGGCTAACTATGGCTACACCTTC | NA | 14 | TRBJ1-2 | TRBD1 | TRBV13
CASLRDRGAEAFF | TGTGCCAGCCTGCGGGACAGGGGCGCTGAAGCTTTCTTT | NA | 13 | TRBJ1-1 | TRBD1 | TRBV2
CASSSTGVGNGYTF | TGCGCCAGCAGCTCGACAGGGGTGGGAAATGGCTACACCTTC | once | 14 | TRBJ1-2 | TRBD1 | TRBV4-1
CASSYESSGSTDTQYF | TGTGCCAGCAGTTACGAGTCTAGCGGGAGCACAGATACGCAGTATTTT | NA | 16 | TRBJ2-3 | TRBD2 | TRBV6-6
CASSLFANRVEQFF | TGCGCCAGCAGCTTATTTGCCAACAGGGTTGAGCAGTTCTTC | NA | 14 | TRBJ2-1 | NA | TRBV5-1
CATEGLPSYNEQFF | TGTGCCACCGAAGGACTGCCCTCCTACAATGAGCAGTTCTTC | NA | 14 | TRBJ2-1 | NA | TRBV2
CASSPRTSGRLSPNEQFF | TGTGCCAGTAGTCCCCGGACTAGCGGGAGACTGTCCCCTAATGAGCAGTTCTTC | NA | 18 | TRBJ2-1 | TRBD2 | TRBV19
CSAVRDSLNTIYF | TGCAGCGCTGTCCGGGACAGCCTAAACACCATATATTTT | NA | 13 | TRBJ1-3 | TRBD1 | TRBV29-1
CSVDAGGPNQPQHF | TGCAGCGTTGATGCAGGGGGACCAAATCAGCCCCAGCATTTT | NA | 14 | TRBJ1-5 | TRBD1 | TRBV29-1
CASSLAGAIPDTQYF | TGTGCCAGTAGTTTGGCGGGAGCGATCCCAGATACGCAGTATTTT | NA | 15 | TRBJ2-3 | TRBD2 | TRBV19